Sequencing of this T cell receptor (beta chain) was carried out in a study of molecular identifiers for immune sequencing clone quantification. MiXCR, run by TCRdb on the PCR reads, gives a single entry per CDR3 protein. The data show just under 650,000 distinct CDR3 sequences, 15% to 20% seen once. Study-wide results and caveats: Highly expanded clone sizes could be underestimated by identical TCR molecules sharing a barcode.

This clonotype was detected ten times or more. No antigen is known for it. This sequence originates from a human donor in good health. Some libraries in this study had Jurkat cell RNA spiked in. Source material: naive CD8+ T cells from blood, with Jurkat cell RNA spiked in. Stated subset: FACS-sorted CD8+CD4-CCR7+CD45RA+ naive T cells.

DNA for the CDR3: TGCAGCGTTGAGGGGACAGGGAGGGAAAATGAGCAGTTCTTC. This codes for CSVEGTGRENEQFF. This chain connects TRBV29-1 to TRBJ2-1; 9 bases are a match to TRBD1. Germline assignment: CDR1 SQVTM and CDR2 ANQGSEA. With V trimmed by 3 bases and J by 7 bases, 7 bases remained unmatched. The CDR3 spans 14 residues.